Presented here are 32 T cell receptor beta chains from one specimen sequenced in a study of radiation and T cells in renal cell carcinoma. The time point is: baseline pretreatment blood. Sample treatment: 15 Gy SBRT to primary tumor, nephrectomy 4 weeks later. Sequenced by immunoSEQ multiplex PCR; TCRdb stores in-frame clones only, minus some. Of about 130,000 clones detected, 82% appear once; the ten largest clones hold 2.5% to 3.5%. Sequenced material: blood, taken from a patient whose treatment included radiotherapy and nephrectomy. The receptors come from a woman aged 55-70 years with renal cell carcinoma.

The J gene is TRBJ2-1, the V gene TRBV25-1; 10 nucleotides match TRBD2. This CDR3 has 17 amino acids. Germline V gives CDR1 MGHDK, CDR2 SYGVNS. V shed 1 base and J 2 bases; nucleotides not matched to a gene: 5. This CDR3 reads CASSESLAGAPYNEQFF. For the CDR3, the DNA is TGTGCCAGCAGTGAATCCCTAGCGGGAGCCCCCTACAATGAGCAGTTCTTC. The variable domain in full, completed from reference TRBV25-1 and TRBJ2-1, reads EADIYQTPRYLVIGTGKKITLECSQTMGHDKMYWYQQDPGMELHLIHYSYGVNSTEKGDLSSESTVSRIRTEHFPLTLESARPSHTSQYLCASSESLAGAPYNEQFFGPGTRLTVL.

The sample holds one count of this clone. The CDR3 loop is CASSRGQYYEQYF. Here the CDR3 DNA reads TGTGCCAGCAGCCGGGGACAATACTACGAGCAGTACTTC. V and J are TRBV5-6 and TRBJ2-7; possible D gene TRBD1, 6 bases. Per the germline V gene, CDR1 is SGHDT and CDR2 is YYEEEE. The CDR3 is 13 amino acids. Trimming took off 4 bases at V and 3 bases at J, with 11 bases between the two ends.

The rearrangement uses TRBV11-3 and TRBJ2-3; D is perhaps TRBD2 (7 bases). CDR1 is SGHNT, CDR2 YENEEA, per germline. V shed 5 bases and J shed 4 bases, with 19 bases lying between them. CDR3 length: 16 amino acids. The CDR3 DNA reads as TGTGCCAGCAGCCCGGGTGGGGGGGCCGGCGCAGATACGCAGTATTTT. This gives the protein CASSPGGGAGADTQYF.

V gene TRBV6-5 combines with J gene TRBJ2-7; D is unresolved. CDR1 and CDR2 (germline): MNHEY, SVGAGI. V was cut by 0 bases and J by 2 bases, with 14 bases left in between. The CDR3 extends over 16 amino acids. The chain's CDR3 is CASSYSRRVSTYEQYF. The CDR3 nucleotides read TGTGCCAGCAGTTACTCTCGCCGGGTCTCTACCTACGAGCAGTACTTC.

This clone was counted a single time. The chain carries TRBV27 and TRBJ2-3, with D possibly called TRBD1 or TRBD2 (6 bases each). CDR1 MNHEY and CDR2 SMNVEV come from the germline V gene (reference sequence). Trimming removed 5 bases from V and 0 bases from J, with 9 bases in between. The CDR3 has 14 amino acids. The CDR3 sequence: CASSAGTSTDTQYF. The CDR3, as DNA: TGTGCCAGCAGTGCGGGGACAAGCACAGATACGCAGTATTTT.

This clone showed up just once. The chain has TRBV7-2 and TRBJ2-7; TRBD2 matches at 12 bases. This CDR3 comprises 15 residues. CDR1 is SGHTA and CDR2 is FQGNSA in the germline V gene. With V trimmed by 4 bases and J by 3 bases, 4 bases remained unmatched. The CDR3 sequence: CASSYGLAGSYEQYF. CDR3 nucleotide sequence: TGTGCCAGCAGCTACGGACTAGCGGGAAGCTACGAGCAGTACTTC.

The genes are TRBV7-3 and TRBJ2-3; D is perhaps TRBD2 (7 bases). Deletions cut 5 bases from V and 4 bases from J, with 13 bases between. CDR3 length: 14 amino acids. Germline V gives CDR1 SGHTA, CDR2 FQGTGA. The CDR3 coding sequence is TGTGCCAGCAGCACTAAGGGGGGGTCAGATACGCAGTATTTT. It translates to CASSTKGGSDTQYF.

CDR3 nucleotide sequence: TGTGCCAGCAGCCCCTGGGACTCAAGCTACGAGCAGTACTTC. Protein: CASSPWDSSYEQYF. The J gene is TRBJ2-7, the V gene TRBV9, with a possible D match to TRBD2 (6 bases). V lost 4 bases and J lost 3, with 14 bases in between. Per the germline V gene, CDR1 is SGDLS and CDR2 is YYNGEE. This CDR3 has 14 residues.

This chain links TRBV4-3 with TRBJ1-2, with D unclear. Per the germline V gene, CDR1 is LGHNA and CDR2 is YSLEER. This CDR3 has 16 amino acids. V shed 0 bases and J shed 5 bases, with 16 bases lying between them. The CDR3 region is CASSQDIGGRGYGYTF. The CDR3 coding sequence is TGCGCCAGCAGCCAAGACATTGGAGGGCGAGGGTATGGCTACACCTTC.

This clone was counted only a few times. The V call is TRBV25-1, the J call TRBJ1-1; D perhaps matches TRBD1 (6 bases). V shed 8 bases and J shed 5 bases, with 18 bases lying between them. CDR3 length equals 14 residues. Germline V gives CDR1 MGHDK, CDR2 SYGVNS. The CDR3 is CASPSRGAGTEAFF. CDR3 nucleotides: TGTGCCAGCCCCTCTCGGGGGGCCGGGACTGAAGCTTTCTTT.

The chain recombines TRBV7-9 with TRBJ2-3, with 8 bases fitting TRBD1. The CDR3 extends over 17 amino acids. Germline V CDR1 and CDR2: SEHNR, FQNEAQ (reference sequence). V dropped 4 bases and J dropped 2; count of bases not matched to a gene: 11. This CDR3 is CASSSTGQGAFTDTQYF. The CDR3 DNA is TGTGCCAGCAGCTCCACCGGACAGGGAGCCTTCACAGATACGCAGTATTTT.

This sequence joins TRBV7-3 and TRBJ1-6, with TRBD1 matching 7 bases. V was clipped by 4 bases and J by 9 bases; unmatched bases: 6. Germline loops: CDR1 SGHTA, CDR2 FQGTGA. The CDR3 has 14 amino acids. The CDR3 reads CASSSTGPGSPLHF. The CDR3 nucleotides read TGTGCCAGCAGCTCGACAGGGCCCGGTTCACCCCTCCACTTT.

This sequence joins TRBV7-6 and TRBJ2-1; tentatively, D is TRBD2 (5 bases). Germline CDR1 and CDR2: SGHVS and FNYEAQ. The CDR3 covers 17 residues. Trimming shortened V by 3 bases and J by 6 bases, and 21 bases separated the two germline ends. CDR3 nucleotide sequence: TGTGCCAGCAGCTTGTACTCGAGGGAGTCTTACCTCAATGAGCAGTTCTTC. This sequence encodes CASSLYSRESYLNEQFF.

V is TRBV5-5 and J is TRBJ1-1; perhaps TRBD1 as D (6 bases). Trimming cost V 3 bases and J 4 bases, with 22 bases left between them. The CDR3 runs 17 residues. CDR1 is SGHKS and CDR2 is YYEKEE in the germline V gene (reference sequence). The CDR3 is CASSSGGGPGLGTEAFF. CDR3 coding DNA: TGTGCCAGCAGCTCTGGCGGGGGCCCGGGCTTAGGCACTGAAGCTTTCTTT.

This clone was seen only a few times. The DNA for the CDR3 is TGTGCCAGCAGTTACGGACCCCAGGCGATGGTCCACTTT. Amino acid sequence: CASSYGPQAMVHF. This chain connects TRBV6-5 to TRBJ1-6; D uncertain. The CDR3 is 13 residues long. The germline CDR1 and CDR2 sequences are MNHEY and SVGAGI. V gave up 2 bases and J gave up 17 bases, with 16 bases separating them.

The DNA for the CDR3 is TGTGCCAGCAGTTTACGGGGAAACACCATATATTTT. This codes for CASSLRGNTIYF. V is TRBV28 and J is TRBJ1-3; D call uncertain. The CDR3 runs to 12 residues. V was cut by 2 bases and J by 4 bases, with 3 bases left in between. Germline assignment: CDR1 MDHEN and CDR2 SYDVKM.

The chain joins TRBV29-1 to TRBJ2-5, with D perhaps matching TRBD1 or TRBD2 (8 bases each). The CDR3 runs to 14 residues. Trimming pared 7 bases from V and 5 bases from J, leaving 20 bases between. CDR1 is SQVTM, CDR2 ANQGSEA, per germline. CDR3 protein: CSARRTGTRETQYF. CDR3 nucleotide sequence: TGCAGCGCAAGACGGACAGGGACTAGGGAGACCCAGTACTTC. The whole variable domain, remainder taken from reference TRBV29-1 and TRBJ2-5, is SAVISQKPSRDICQRGTSLTIQCQVDSQVTMMFWYRQQPGQSLTLIATANQGSEATYESGFVIDKFPISRPNLTFSTLTVSNMSPEDSSIYLCSARRTGTRETQYFGPGTRLLVL.

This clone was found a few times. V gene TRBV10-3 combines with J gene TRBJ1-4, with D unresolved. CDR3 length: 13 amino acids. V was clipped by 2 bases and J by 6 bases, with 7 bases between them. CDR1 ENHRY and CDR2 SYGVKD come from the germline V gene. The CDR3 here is CAISESTDEKLFF. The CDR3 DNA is TGTGCCATCAGTGAGAGTACGGATGAAAAACTGTTTTTT.

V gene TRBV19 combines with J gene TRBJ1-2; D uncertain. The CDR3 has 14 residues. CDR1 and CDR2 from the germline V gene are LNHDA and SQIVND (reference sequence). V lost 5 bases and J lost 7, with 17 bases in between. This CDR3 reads CASSSRTRLLGYTF. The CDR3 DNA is TGTGCCAGTAGTTCCCGCACGAGGCTTCTTGGCTACACCTTC.

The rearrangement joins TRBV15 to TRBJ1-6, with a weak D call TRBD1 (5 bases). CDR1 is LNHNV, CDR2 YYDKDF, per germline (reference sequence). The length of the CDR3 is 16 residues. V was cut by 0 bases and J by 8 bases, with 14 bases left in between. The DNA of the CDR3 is TGTGCCACCAGCAGAGATCGGAGACAGACCCATTCACCCCTCCACTTT. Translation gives CATSRDRRQTHSPLHF.

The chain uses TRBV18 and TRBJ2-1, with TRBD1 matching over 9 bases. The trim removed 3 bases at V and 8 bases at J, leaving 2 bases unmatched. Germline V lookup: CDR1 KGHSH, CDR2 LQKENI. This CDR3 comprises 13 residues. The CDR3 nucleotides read TGTGCCAGCTCACCTACAGGGGGCGATGAGCAGTTCTTC. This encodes CASSPTGGDEQFF.

The CDR3, as DNA: TGTGCCAGCAGCTTAGCGTCCAGAAATGAAAAACTGTTTTTT. Protein: CASSLASRNEKLFF. V and J are TRBV7-9 and TRBJ1-4; D is unresolved. This CDR3 spans 14 amino acids. The V and J ends lost 0 bases and 5 bases respectively, with 7 bases between them. Germline V lookup: CDR1 SEHNR, CDR2 FQNEAQ (reference sequence).

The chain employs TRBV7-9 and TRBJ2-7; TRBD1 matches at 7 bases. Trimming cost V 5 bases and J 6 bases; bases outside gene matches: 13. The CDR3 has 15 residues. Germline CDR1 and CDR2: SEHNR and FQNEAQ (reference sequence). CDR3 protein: CASSPIAGGDREQYF. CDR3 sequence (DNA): TGTGCCAGCAGCCCTATTGCAGGGGGAGACCGCGAGCAGTACTTC.

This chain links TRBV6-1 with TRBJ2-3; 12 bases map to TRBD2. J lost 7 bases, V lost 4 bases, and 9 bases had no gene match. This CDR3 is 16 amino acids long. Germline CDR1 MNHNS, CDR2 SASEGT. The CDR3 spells CASSGSSGGASHTQYF. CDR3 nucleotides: TGTGCCAGCAGTGGATCTAGCGGGGGGGCCAGTCATACGCAGTATTTT.

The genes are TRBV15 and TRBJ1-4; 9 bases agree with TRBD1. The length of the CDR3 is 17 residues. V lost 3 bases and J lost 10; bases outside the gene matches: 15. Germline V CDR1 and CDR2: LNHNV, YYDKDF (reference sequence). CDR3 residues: CATSRPGQGMVRGKLFF. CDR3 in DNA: TGTGCCACCAGCAGGCCGGGACAGGGTATGGTTCGGGGAAAACTGTTTTTT.

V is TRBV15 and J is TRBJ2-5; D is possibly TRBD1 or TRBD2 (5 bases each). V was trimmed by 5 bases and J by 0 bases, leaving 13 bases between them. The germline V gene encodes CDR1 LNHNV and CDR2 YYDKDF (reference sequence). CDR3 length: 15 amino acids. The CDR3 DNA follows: TGTGCCACCAGCGCAGGGAGAAGAGACCAAGAGACCCAGTACTTC. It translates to CATSAGRRDQETQYF.

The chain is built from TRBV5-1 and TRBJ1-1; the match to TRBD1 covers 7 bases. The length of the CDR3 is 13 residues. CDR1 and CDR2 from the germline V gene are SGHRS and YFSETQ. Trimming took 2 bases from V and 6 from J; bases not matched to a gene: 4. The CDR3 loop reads CASSFTGEAEAFF. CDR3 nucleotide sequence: TGCGCCAGCAGCTTTACAGGGGAGGCTGAAGCTTTCTTT.

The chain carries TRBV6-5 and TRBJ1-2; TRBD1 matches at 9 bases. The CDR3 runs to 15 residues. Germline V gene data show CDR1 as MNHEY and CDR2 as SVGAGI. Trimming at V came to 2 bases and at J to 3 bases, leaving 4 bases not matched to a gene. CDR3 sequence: CASSYTDRGDYGYTF. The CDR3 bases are TGTGCCAGCAGTTACACGGACAGGGGAGACTATGGCTACACCTTC.

The CDR3 region has the DNA TGTGCCAGCAGCGTAGTAGGGGTTAACTATGGCTACACCTTC. This codes for CASSVVGVNYGYTF. The chain has TRBV9 and TRBJ1-2; D is perhaps TRBD1 (5 bases). Germline loops: CDR1 SGDLS, CDR2 YYNGEE. The CDR3 is made up of 14 amino acids. V was cut by 0 bases and J by 1 base, with 7 bases left in between.

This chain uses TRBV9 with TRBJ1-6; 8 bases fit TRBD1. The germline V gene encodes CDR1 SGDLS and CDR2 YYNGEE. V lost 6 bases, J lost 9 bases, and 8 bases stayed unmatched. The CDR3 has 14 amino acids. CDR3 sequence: CASTRGQGTSPLHF. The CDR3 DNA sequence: TGTGCCAGCACCCGTGGACAGGGTACTTCACCCCTCCACTTT. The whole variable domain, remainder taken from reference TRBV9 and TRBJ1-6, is DSGVTQTPKHLITATGQRVTLRCSPRSGDLSVYWYQQSLDQGLQFLIQYYNGEERAKGNILERFSAQQFPDLHSELNLSSLELGDSALYFCASTRGQGTSPLHFGNGTRLTVT.

The CDR3 protein is CASSSPGGGTNEKLFF. DNA of the CDR3: TGTGCCAGTAGTTCCCCGGGAGGTGGGACTAATGAAAAACTGTTTTTT. This chain links TRBV19 with TRBJ1-4; D ambiguous. The CDR3 is 16 residues long. Germline V gene sequence: CDR1 LNHDA, CDR2 SQIVND (reference sequence). Deletions cut 5 bases from V and 2 bases from J, with 15 bases between. The variable domain in full, completed from reference TRBV19 and TRBJ1-4, reads DGGITQSPKYLFRKEGQNVTLSCEQNLNHDAMYWYRQDPGQGLRLIYYSQIVNDFQKGDIAEGYSVSREKKESFPLTVTSAQKNPTAFYLCASSSPGGGTNEKLFFGSGTQLSVL.

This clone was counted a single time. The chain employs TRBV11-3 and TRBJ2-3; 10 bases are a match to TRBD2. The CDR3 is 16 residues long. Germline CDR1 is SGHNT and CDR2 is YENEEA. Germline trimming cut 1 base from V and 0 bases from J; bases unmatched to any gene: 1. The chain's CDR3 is CASSLGLAGSTDTQYF. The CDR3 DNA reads TGTGCCAGCAGCTTAGGACTAGCGGGTAGCACAGATACGCAGTATTTT.